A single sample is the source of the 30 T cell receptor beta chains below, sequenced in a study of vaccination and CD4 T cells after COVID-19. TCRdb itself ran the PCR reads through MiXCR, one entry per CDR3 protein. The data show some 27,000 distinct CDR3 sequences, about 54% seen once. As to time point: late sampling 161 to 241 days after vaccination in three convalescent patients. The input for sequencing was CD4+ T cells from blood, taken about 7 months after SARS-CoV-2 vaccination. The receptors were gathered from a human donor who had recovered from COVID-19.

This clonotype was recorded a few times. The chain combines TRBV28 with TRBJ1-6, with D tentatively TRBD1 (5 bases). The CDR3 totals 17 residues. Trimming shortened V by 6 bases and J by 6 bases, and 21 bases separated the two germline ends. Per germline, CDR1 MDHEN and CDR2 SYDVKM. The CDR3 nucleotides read TGTGCCAGCAGCTCGCGGGGGGGTCACTGGTTTAATTCACCCCTCCACTTT. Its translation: CASSSRGGHWFNSPLHF.

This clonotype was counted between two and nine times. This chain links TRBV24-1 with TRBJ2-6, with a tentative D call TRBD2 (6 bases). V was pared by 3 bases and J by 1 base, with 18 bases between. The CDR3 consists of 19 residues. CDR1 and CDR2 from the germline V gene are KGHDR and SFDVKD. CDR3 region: CATSDGTGERRSGANVLTF. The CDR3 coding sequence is TGTGCCACCAGTGATGGGACGGGAGAGCGACGGTCTGGGGCCAACGTCCTGACTTTC.

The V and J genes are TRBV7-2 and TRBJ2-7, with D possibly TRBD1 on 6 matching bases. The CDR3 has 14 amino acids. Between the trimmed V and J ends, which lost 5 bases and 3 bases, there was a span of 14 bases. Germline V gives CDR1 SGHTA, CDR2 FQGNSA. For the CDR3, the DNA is TGTGCCAGCAGCCCTCAGACAGGAGTCTACGAGCAGTACTTC. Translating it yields CASSPQTGVYEQYF.

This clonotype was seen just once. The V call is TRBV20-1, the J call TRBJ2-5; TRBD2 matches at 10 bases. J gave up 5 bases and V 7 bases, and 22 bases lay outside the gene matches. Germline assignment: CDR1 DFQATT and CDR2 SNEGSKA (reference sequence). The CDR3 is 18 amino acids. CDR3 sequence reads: CSVQGFLTSGTSEETQYF. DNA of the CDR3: TGCAGTGTTCAAGGATTCCTAACTAGCGGGACGTCGGAGGAGACCCAGTACTTC.

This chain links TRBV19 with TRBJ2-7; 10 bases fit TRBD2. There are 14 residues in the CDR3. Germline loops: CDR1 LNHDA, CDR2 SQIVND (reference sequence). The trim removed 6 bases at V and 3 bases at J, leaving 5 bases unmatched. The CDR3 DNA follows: TGTGCCAGTAGGTCCGGGACTAGCGTCTACGAGCAGTACTTC. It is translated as CASRSGTSVYEQYF.

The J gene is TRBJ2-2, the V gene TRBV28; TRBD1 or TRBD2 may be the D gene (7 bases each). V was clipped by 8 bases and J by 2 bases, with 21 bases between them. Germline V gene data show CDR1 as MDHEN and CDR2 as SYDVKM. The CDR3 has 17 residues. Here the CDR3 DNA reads TGTGCCAGCTGCCCAGGGGGGGCCCCCACTAACACCGGGGAGCTGTTTTTT. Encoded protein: CASCPGGAPTNTGELFF.

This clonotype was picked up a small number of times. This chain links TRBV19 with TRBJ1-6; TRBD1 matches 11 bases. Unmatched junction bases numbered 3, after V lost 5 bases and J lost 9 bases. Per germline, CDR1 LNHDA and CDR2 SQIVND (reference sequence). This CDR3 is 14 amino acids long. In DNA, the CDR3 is TGTGCCAGTAGTGTGGACAGGGGGCGTTCACCCCTCCACTTT. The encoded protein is CASSVDRGRSPLHF.

The CDR3 reads CASSLITGGVSQPQHF. The CDR3 DNA is TGTGCCAGCAGCTTAATCACTGGTGGTGTGTCTCAGCCCCAGCATTTT. The rearrangement links TRBV7-8 to TRBJ1-5, with D hard to call. Trimming left V 2 bases short and J 6 bases short, with 17 bases between. The CDR3 loop spans 16 amino acids. The germline V gene has CDR1 SGHVS and CDR2 FQNEAQ.

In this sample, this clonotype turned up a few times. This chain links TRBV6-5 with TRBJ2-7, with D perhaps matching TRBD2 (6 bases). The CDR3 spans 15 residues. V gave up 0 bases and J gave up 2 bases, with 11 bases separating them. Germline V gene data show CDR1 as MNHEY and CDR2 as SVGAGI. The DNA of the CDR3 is TGTGCCAGCAGTTACTCGGGGGGTAGCACCTACGAGCAGTACTTC. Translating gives CASSYSGGSTYEQYF.

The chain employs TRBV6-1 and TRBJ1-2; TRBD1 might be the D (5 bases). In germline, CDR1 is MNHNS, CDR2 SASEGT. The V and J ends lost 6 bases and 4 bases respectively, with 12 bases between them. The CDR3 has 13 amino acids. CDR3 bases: TGTGCCAGCAGAATCGGGGCTATCTATGGCTACACCTTC. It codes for CASRIGAIYGYTF.

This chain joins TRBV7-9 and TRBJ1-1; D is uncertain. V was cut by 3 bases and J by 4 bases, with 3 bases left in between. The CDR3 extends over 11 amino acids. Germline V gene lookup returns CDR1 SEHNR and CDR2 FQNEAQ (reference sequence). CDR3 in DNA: TGTGCCAGCAGCTTCAGCACTGAAGCTTTCTTT. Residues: CASSFSTEAFF.

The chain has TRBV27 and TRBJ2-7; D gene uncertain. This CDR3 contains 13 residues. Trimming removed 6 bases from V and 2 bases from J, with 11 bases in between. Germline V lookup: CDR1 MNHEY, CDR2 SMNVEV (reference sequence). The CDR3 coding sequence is TGTGCCAGCAGGTACTCACTAACCTACGAGCAGTACTTC. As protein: CASRYSLTYEQYF.

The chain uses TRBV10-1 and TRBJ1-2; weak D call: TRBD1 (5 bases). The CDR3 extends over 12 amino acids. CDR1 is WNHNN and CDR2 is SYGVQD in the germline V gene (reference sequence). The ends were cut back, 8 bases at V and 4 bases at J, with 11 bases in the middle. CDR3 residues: CASGGGRYGYTF. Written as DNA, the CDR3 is TGCGCCAGCGGGGGGGGTCGCTATGGCTACACCTTC.

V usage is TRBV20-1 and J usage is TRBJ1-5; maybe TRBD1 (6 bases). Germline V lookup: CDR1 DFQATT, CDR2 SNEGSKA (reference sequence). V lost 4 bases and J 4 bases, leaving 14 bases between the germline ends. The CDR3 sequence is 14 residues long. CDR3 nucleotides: TGCAGTGCTACAGGGGACTACACTAATCAGCCCCAGCATTTT. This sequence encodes CSATGDYTNQPQHF.

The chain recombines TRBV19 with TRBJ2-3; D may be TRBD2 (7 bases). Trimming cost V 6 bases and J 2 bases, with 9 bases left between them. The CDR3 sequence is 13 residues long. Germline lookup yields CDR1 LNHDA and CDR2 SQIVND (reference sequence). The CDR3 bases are TGTGCCAGTAGGGCGGGGGCCACAGATACGCAGTATTTT. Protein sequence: CASRAGATDTQYF.

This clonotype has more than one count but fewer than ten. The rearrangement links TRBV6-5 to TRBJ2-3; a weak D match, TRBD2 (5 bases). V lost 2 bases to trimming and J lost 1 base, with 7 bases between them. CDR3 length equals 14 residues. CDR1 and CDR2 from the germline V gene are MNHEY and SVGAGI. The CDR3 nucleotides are TGTGCCAGCAGTTACCCCGGGGGCACAGATACGCAGTATTTT. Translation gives CASSYPGGTDTQYF.

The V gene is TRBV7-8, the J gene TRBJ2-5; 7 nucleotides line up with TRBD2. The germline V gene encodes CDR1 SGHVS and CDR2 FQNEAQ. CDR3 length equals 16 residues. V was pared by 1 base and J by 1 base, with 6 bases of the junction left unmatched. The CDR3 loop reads CASSLDQSSGQETQYF. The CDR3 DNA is TGTGCCAGCAGCTTAGACCAGTCTAGCGGCCAAGAGACCCAGTACTTC.

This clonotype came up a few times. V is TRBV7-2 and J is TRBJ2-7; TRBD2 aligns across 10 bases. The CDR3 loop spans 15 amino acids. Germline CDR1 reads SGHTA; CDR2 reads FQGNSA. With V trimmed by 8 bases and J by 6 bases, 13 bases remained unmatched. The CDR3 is CASASGASGSREQYF. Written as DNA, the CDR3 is TGTGCCAGCGCGTCTGGGGCTAGCGGGAGTCGCGAGCAGTACTTC.

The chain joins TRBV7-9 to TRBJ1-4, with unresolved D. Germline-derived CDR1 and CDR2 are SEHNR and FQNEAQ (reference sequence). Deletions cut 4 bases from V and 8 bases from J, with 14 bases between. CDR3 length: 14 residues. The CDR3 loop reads CASSSPPTDEKLFF. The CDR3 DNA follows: TGTGCCAGCAGCTCTCCCCCTACAGACGAAAAACTGTTTTTT.

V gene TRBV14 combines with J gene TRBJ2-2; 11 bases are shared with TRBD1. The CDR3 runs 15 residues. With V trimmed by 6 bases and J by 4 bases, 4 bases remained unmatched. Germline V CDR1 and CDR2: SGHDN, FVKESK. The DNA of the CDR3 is TGTGCCAGCAGACGAGGGACAGGGGGCACCGGGGAGCTGTTTTTT. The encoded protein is CASRRGTGGTGELFF.

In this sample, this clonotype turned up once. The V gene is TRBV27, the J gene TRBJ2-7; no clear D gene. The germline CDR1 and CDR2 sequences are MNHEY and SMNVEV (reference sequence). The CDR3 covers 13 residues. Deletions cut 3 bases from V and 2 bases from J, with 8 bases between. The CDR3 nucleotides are TGTGCCAGCAGTTTCGGGCCCCCCTACGAGCAGTACTTC. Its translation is CASSFGPPYEQYF.

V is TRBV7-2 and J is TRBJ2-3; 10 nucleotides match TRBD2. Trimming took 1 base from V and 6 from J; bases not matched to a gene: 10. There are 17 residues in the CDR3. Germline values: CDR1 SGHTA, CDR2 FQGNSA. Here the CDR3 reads CASSLVPSGRSSDTQYF. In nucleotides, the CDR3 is TGTGCCAGCAGCTTAGTGCCTAGCGGGAGATCTTCCGATACGCAGTATTTT. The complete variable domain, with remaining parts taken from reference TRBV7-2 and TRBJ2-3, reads GAGVSQSPSNKVTEKGKDVELRCDPISGHTALYWYRQSLGQGLEFLIYFQGNSAPDKSGLPSDRFSAERTGGSVSTLTIQRTQQEDSAVYLCASSLVPSGRSSDTQYFGPGTRLTVL.

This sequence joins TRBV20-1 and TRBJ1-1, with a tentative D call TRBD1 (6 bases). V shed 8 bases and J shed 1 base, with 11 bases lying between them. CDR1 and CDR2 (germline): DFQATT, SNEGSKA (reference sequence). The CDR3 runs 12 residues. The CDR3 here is CSTGSGNTEAFF. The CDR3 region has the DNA TGCAGTACAGGGTCGGGGAACACTGAAGCTTTCTTT.

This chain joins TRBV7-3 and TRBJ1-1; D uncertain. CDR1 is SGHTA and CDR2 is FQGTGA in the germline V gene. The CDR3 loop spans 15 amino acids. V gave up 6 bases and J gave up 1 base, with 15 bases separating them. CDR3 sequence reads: CASRPDPYRNTEAFF. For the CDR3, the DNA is TGTGCCAGCAGACCCGACCCTTACAGGAACACTGAAGCTTTCTTT.

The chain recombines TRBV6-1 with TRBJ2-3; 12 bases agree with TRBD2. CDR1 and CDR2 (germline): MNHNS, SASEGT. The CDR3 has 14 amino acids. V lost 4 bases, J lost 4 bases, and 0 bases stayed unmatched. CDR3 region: CASSGLAGADTQYF. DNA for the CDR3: TGTGCCAGCAGTGGACTAGCGGGAGCAGATACGCAGTATTTT.

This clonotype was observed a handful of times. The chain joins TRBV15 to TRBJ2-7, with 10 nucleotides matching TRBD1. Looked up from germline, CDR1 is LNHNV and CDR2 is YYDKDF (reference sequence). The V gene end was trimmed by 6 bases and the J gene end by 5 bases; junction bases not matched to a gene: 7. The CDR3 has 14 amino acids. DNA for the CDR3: TGTGCCACCAGTCTGGGACAGGGGATCCACGAGCAGTACTTC. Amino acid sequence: CATSLGQGIHEQYF.

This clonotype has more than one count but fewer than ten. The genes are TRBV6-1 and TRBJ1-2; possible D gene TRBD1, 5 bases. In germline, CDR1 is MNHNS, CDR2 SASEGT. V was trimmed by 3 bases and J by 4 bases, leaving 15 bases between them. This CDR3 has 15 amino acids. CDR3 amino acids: CASSEQYRDGYGYTF. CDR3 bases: TGTGCCAGCAGTGAGCAGTATCGGGACGGCTATGGCTACACCTTC.

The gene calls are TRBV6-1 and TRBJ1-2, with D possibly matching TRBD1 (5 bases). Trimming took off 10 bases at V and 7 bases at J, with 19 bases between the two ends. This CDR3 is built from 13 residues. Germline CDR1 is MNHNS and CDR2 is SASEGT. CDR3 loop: CATVQAASLGYTF. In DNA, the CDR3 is TGTGCCACCGTACAGGCTGCTTCGCTTGGCTACACCTTC.

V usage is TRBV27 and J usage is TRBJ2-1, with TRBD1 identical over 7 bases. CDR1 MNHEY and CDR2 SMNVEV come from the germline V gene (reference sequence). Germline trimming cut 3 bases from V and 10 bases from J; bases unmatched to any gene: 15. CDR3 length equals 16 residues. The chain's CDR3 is CASSFDGTDPTGEQFF. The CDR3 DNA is TGTGCCAGCAGTTTCGACGGGACAGACCCCACCGGGGAGCAGTTCTTC.

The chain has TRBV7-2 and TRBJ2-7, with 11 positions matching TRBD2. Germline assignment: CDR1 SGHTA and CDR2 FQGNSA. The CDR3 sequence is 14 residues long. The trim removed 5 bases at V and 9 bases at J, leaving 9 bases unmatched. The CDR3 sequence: CASSPGTSGLGQYF. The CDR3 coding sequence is TGTGCCAGCAGCCCCGGGACTAGCGGCCTCGGGCAGTACTTC. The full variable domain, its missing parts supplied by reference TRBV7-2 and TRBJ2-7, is GAGVSQSPSNKVTEKGKDVELRCDPISGHTALYWYRQSLGQGLEFLIYFQGNSAPDKSGLPSDRFSAERTGGSVSTLTIQRTQQEDSAVYLCASSPGTSGLGQYFGPGTRLTVT.